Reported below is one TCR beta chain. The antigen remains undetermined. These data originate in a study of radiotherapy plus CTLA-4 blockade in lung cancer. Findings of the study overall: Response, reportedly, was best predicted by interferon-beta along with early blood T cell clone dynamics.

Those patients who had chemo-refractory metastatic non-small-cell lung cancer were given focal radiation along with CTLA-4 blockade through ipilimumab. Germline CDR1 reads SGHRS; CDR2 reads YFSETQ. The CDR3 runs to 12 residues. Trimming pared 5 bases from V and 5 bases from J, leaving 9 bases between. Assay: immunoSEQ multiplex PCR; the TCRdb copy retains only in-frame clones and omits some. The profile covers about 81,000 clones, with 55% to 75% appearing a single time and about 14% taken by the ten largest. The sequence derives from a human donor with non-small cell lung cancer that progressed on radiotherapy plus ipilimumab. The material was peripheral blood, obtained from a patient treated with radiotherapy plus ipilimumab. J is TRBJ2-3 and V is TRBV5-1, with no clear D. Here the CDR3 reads CASRLQQDTQYF. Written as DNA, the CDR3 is TGCGCCAGCAGGTTACAGCAAGATACGCAGTATTTT.